This TCR beta chain was obtained from a study of T cell changes during pregnancy in multiple sclerosis. The method was immunoSEQ multiplex PCR; TCRdb's version includes in-frame clones alone and lacks a portion of them. Of under 50,000 clones listed, 92% are singletons. Germline loops: CDR1 MDHEN, CDR2 SYDVKM. Trimming left V 7 bases short and J 0 bases short, with 14 bases between. This CDR3 is built from 15 residues. The chain uses TRBV28 and TRBJ2-3; possibly TRBD1 for D (5 bases). Source: CD8+ T cells from peripheral blood mononuclear cells, taken in the third trimester of pregnancy. The receptor comes from a female donor with multiple sclerosis, enrolled in a pregnancy study. The CDR3 nucleotides are TGTGCCAGCACCCAGGGAACCCAGAGCACAGATACGCAGTATTTT. Encoded protein: CASTQGTQSTDTQYF.